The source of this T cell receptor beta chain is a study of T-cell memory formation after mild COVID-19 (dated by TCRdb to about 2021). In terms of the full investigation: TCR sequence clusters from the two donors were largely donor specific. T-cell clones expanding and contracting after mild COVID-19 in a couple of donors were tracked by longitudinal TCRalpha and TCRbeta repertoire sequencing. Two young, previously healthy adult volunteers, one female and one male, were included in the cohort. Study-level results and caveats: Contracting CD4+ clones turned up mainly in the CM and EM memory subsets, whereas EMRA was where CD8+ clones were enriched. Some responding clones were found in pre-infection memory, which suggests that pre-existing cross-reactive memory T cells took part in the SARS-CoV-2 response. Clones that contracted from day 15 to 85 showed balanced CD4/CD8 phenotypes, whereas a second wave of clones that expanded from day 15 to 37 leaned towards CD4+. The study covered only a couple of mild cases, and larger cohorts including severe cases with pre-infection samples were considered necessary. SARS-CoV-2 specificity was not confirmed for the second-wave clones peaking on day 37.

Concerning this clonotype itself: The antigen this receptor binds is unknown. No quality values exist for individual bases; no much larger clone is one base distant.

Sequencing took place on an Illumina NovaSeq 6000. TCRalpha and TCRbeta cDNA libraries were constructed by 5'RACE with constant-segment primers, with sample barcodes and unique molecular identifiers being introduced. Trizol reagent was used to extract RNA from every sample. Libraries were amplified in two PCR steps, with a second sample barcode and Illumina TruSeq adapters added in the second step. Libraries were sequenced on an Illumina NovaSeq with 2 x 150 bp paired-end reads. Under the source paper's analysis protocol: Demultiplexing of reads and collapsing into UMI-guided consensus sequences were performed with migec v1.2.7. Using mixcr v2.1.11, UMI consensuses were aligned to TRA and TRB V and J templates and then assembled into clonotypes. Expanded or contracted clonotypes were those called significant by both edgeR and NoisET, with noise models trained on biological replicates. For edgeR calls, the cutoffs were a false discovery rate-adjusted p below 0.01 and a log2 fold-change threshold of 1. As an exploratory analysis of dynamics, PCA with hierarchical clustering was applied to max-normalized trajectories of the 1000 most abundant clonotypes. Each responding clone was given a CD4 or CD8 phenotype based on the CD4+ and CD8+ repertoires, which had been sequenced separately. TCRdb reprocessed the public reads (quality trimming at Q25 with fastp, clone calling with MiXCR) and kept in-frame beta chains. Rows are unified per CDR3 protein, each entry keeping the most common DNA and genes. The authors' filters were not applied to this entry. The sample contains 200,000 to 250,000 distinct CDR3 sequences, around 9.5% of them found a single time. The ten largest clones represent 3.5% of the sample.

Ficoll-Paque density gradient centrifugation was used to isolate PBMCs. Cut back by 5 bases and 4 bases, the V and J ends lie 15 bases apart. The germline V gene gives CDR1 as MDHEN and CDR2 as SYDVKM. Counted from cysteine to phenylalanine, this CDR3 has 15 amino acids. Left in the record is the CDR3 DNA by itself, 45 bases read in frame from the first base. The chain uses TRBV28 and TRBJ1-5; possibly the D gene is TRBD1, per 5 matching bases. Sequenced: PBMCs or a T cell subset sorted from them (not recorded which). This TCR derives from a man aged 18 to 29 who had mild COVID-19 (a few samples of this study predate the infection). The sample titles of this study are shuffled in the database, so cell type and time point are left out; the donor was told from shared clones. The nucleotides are TGTGCCAGCAGTGATCTAGCTGGGGCGAATCAGCCCCAGCATTTT. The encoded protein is CASSDLAGANQPQHF.